The sequence of this TCR beta chain was determined in a study of cytomegalovirus exposure and HLA in healthy donors (TCRdb year 2017). Context from the whole study: An earlier analysis of approximately 640 of the donors reported approximately 290 Gb of sequence data and 117 million unique TCR beta sequences from about 200 million T cells. Four or five DR-DQ haplotypes were handled as single units for association and clustering, since linkage in the cohort was strong. Of the 398 genotyped donors, 65% to 90% were placed in the genetic ancestry cluster associated with self-reported Caucasian donors. All discovery cohort repertoires had been generated on a single sequencing platform. An early release that covered roughly 600 HLA-typed donors contained around 300 gigabases of sequencing data and about 93 million unique TCR sequences. The number of typed donors differed by locus: about 620-630 for A, B, C, DRB1 and DQB1; 522 for DQA1; around 580 for DPA1; and around 450 for DPB1. Donor age, sex, ethnicity and CMV serostatus were compiled alongside the repertoire data. Class I and class II HLA loci were covered by the typing at four-digit resolution. An earlier analysis of around 540 of the donors applied high-throughput TCR beta sequencing to assess whether each TCR beta V gene segment acted as functional or pseudogenic. High-throughput TCR immunosequencing, statistical association of individual TCRs with disease status, and machine learning were combined to predict cytomegalovirus infection status. Along with the roughly 700-subject first cohort, a separate validation cohort of over a hundred different subjects was used. A later genetic analysis took genome-wide SNP genotypes for about three fifths of the 666 donors and used that subset as a discovery cohort. Rather than drawing on any new phenotypic data, the later analysis identified candidate immune exposures from TCR beta sequences and the way those sequences occurred across donors. Among 300 to 500 genotyped donors of the cohort, an average of around 240,000 unique TCR beta nucleotide sequences was sequenced per donor, of which about 18% were non-productive. The study aimed to test whether signatures of past pathogen exposure could be identified by cataloging public T cell receptors. A later analysis re-analyzed previously published TCR beta repertoires from 666 donors and added high-resolution HLA genotyping to study TCR occurrence patterns. Using immunosequencing, the study profiled T cell repertoires from fewer than 850 subjects and related those repertoires to cytomegalovirus serostatus.

The library came from the immunoSEQ multiplex PCR assay. For the multiplex PCR, a mixture combining 60 forward primers for TCR Vbeta segments and 13 reverse primers for TCR Jbeta segments was used. The CDR3 region of rearranged TCR beta genes was amplified from genomic DNA with a multiplex PCR assay. The amplified TCR beta libraries were sequenced on the Illumina HiSeq System as 87-base-pair reads. As for how the authors treated the data: Across the 700 or so repertoires, a later analysis counted roughly 84 million unique TCR beta chains, roughly 11 million of which were shared by at least two donors. To remove PCR and sequencing errors, raw reads were error-corrected and collapsed into unique sequences using a nearest-neighbor algorithm that merged closely related sequences. V, D and J gene segments were assigned by aligning CDR3 sequences to IMGT reference sequences. For a sequence to be retained, a match of at least six nucleotides was required to both a V gene segment and a J gene segment. A rearrangement was called productive if the CDR3 had no stop codons and remained in frame with V and J, and every other rearrangement was called non-productive. CDR3 was defined according to IMGT convention as the region running from the second conserved V-encoded cysteine to the conserved J-encoded phenylalanine. The earlier analysis of about 620 of the donors excluded sequences that lacked an unambiguous match to a single V gene segment. An earlier analysis of 550 to 650 of the donors classified V segments as functional when productive rearrangements were above 56.7% and as segregating when the standard deviation between donors was above 5%. A statistical classification framework was built for diagnosing cytomegalovirus status from the catalog of TCR beta chain sequences. A later analysis assigned V and J genes by comparing TCR nucleotide sequences with IMGT/GENE-DB human TR gene sequences. In a later analysis, CDR3 sequences and most-parsimonious VDJ recombination scenarios were assigned using the TCRdist pipeline. In a later analysis, each TCR beta chain was defined by its CDR3 amino acid sequence together with its V-gene family, and reads lacking a unique V-gene family were excluded. To address suspected cross-contamination and a sequencing artifact, a later analysis removed around 600 highly shared, low-generation-probability nucleotide sequences. In a later analysis, a clonal expansion index for each public chain was calculated from normalized within-repertoire ranks of inferred template counts. Generation probabilities in a later analysis came from a VDJ recombination model fitted to out-of-frame rearrangements, and those results were checked against IGoR. In a later analysis, TCR-TCR, TCR-HLA and TCR-CMV co-occurrence was scored with hypergeometric tests, and a repertoire-size bias correction was applied to TCR pairs. A later analysis estimated false discovery rates by permuting HLA or CMV assignments 20 times. A later analysis grouped co-occurring TCRs with DBSCAN, adding TCRdist sequence similarity when clustering within HLA-allele-positive subsets. Co-occurrence clustering excluded repertoires with fewer than 30,000 or more than 120,000 public chains, plus five with anomalous nucleotide sharing. TCRdb obtained this table from immuneACCESS and retained in-frame rearrangements with V and J assigned. These tables miss some clones; where compared with another copy, unresolved V genes account for less than half of the shortfall, and the remainder is unexplained. V, J and clone size derive from that table, while D and trimming were established from the DNA sequence. This sample has 150,000 to 180,000 clones in its table, and approximately 74% of those were observed once. Clones ranked in the top ten supply about 2.1% of the sample.

Trimming leaves V shorter by 4 bases and J shorter by 0 bases, with the junction holding 5 bases beyond the gene matches. The germline V gene (reference sequence) yields MNHEY for CDR1 and SMNVEV for CDR2. The cysteine opens and the phenylalanine closes a CDR3 of 18 amino acids. Solely the CDR3 DNA is kept, with 54 bases framed from the first base. The cohort consisted of fewer than 700 healthy bone marrow donors. At the time of sampling, all cohort members were nominally healthy, though unrecorded immune exposures were likely present. The donor tested CMV seronegative and was one of the 352 seronegative cohort members. Every donor gave a peripheral blood sample, and the peripheral blood mononuclear cells from that sample were used for TCR beta sequencing. The Qiagen DNeasy Blood Extraction Kit was used to extract genomic DNA from the blood cell samples. Points the paper makes about the study in general: A further reported finding was that TCR beta sequences accurately predicted the HLA-A and HLA-B alleles for most subjects in the first cohort. A group of highly shared sequence variants was considered likely to be a technical artifact of the sequencing pipeline. According to a later analysis, most CMV-associated TCR beta chains appeared to be HLA-restricted, and the HLA associations seemed to be driven largely by CMV exposure. Linkage disequilibrium might explain the correlated functional status among segregating V segments, but an unknown experimental factor could not be ruled out. The 87-base-pair reads could not distinguish some IMGT-functional V segments, including TRBV6-2 and TRBV6-3, so those segments were excluded. This cohort had only TCR beta chains sequenced, and the lack of alpha or paired-chain data limited which features could be detected. Because HLA typing was missing for some donors at each locus, association tests included only the typed subset. Most TCR sequences were observed very rarely across donors, whereas some public TCRs were present in many individuals. According to a later analysis, parvovirus B19, influenza, CMV and Epstein-Barr virus appeared linked to several top co-occurrence clusters. In a later analysis, about 16,000 TCR beta sequences were associated with specific HLA alleles at a false discovery rate of 0.05. In a later analysis, HLA-associated TCR beta chains showed more clonal expansion and lower generation probabilities than non-associated chains that were equally common. Presence/absence analyses assumed roughly uniform sequencing depth across donors, an assumption that may not hold. A later analysis found that TCR association rates varied across HLA loci, with DRB1 alleles showing the most associated TCRs and HLA-C alleles the fewest. Because counts were too low, roughly 17 rarely observed V segments, including chromosome 9 orphons, were left out of the earlier analysis of several hundred of the donors. The authors suggested that the approach could potentially be generalized to other disease states and immunological phenotypes. The classifier was reported to diagnose cytomegalovirus status with high specificity and sensitivity in both the original and validation cohorts. Immune exposure information for the cohort was limited to CMV serostatus. V-gene and J-gene trimming of TCR beta chains was associated with a missense DCLRE1C variant in a later genetic analysis, and the association was replicated in an independent cohort. In the study, approximately 160 TCR beta chains were listed as associated with cytomegalovirus. In vitro tests confirmed that a few of the cytomegalovirus-associated TCR beta chains recognize cytomegalovirus antigens. A later genetic analysis reported fewer N-insertions in productive TCRs among donors in an Asian-associated ancestry cluster than the approximately 670-donor mean. Broadly in line with IMGT annotations, most TCR beta V segments showed up in productive rearrangements about 90% or about 30% of the time in an earlier analysis of 450 to 750 of the donors. When HLA alleles, especially DR and DQ, strongly co-occurred, attributing TCR associations to individual alleles was difficult.

Regarding this clone: The target of this receptor is not known. No much larger clone is present one base from it, and per-base qualities are unavailable.

The source is a man aged 30 to 39 in good health and CMV-seronegative. The chain was built from TRBV27 and TRBJ2-3, with 15 central nucleotides matching TRBD2. Material for sequencing was PBMCs. The sequenced DNA: TGTGCCAGCAGTTCCTGGACTAGCGGGGGGGTCAGCACAGATACGCAGTATTTT. This encodes CASSSWTSGGVSTDTQYF.